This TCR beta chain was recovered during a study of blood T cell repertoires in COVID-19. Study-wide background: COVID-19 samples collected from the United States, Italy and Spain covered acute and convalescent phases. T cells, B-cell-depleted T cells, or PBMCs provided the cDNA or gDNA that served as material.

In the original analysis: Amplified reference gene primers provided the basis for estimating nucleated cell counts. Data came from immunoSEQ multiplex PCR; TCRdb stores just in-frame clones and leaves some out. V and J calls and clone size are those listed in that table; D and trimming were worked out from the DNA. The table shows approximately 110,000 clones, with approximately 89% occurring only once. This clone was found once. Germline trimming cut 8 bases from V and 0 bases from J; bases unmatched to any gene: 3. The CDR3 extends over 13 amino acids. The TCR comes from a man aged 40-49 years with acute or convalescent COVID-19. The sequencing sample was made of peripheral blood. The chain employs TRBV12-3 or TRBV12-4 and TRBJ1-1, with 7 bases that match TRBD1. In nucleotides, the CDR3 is TGTGCCAGCGGAGGGACAGTGAACACTGAAGCTTTCTTT. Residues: CASGGTVNTEAFF.